The sequence of this TCR beta chain was determined in a study of identical twins. V lost 4 bases, J lost 2 bases, and 5 bases stayed unmatched. Germline V gene lookup returns CDR1 DFQATT and CDR2 SNEGSKA (reference sequence). The CDR3 has 15 residues. Each CDR3 protein gets one entry after TCRdb re-called the 5' RACE reads with MiXCR. The repertoire includes a few hundred thousand distinct CDR3 sequences, 9% to 15% of them detected once, and 6% to 9% sits in the top ten. Findings of the study overall: Interpretation of the results relied on cross-sectional statistical analysis and not on following the same donors. For out-of-frame alpha sequences shared by twins, low generation probability was in excess.

This clonotype was counted many times. Its antigen is currently unknown. These data are also associated with another study on yellow fever vaccine responses in identical twins.

The clonotype comes from a woman between 18 and 30 years old in good health. Sequencing used CD8+ T cells sorted from blood. V gene TRBV20-1 combines with J gene TRBJ2-1; 10 nucleotides line up with TRBD2. CDR3 residues: CSATTGLATYNEQFF. The CDR3 bases are TGCAGTGCTACAACGGGACTAGCGACCTACAATGAGCAGTTCTTC.